These 26 T cell receptor beta chains share one sample of origin, sequenced in a study of T cell responses to AZD1222 COVID-19 vaccine. Data came from immunoSEQ multiplex PCR; TCRdb stores just in-frame clones and leaves some out. The table lists 140,000 to 150,000 clones, around 90% of them singletons. The sequencing used peripheral blood, collected on day 0 of MenACWY control vaccination. These receptors were taken from an adult in good health.

The genes are TRBV7-6 and TRBJ2-1, with TRBD2 matching over 11 bases. Germline V gives CDR1 SGHVS, CDR2 FNYEAQ. Trimming removed 5 bases from V and 1 base from J; junction bases left unmatched: 4. The CDR3 totals 16 residues. The CDR3 spells CASSVLAGVSYNEQFF. The DNA for the CDR3 is TGTGCCAGCAGCGTACTAGCGGGAGTTTCCTACAATGAGCAGTTCTTC.

V is TRBV15 and J is TRBJ1-6; D is uncertain. There are 15 residues in the CDR3. From germline, CDR1 is LNHNV and CDR2 YYDKDF (reference sequence). V was clipped by 4 bases and J by 7 bases, with 14 bases between them. CDR3 loop: CATSKEAAGNSPLHF. In DNA, the CDR3 is TGTGCCACCAGCAAGGAGGCGGCAGGAAATTCACCCCTCCACTTT. The whole variable domain, filled in from reference TRBV15 and TRBJ1-6, reads DAMVIQNPRYQVTQFGKPVTLSCSQTLNHNVMYWYQQKSSQAPKLLFHYYDKDFNNEADTPDNFQSRRPNTSFCFLDIRSPGLGDTAMYLCATSKEAAGNSPLHFGNGTRLTVT.

The rearrangement uses TRBV9 and TRBJ1-3, with D possibly TRBD1 on 5 matching bases. CDR1 and CDR2 from the germline V gene are SGDLS and YYNGEE. This CDR3 contains 13 residues. Between the trimmed V and J ends, which lost 2 bases and 8 bases, there was a span of 11 bases. CDR3 DNA: TGTGCCAGCAGCGTCTCCGGGACGGACACCATATATTTT. Protein product: CASSVSGTDTIYF.

The J gene is TRBJ2-1, the V gene TRBV2, with 10 bases fitting TRBD2. The junction had 7 bases not matched to a gene; V was cut back by 6 bases and J by 5 bases. Germline V gene data show CDR1 as SNHLY and CDR2 as FYNNEI. The CDR3 contains 15 residues. CDR3 coding DNA: TGTGCCAGCAGAGAACTAGCGGGAACGAACAATGAGCAGTTCTTC. Residues: CASRELAGTNNEQFF.

The chain couples TRBV3-1 (or the pseudogene TRBV3-2) to TRBJ2-5; 10 nucleotides agree with TRBD2. After removal of 4 bases from V and 7 bases from J, the junction contained 9 bases not matched to a gene. Germline-derived CDR1 and CDR2 are LGHDT and YNNKEL (reference sequence). CDR3 length: 15 amino acids. The CDR3 coding sequence is TGTGCCAGCAGCCCAGCGGGGGGGGTCACAGGGACCCAGTACTTC. Its translation is CASSPAGGVTGTQYF.

This clone was counted a few times. This chain uses TRBV5-6 with TRBJ2-7, with a tentative D call TRBD1 (6 bases). From germline, CDR1 is SGHDT and CDR2 YYEEEE. V shed 2 bases and J shed 2 bases, with 14 bases lying between them. The CDR3 is 15 residues long. The chain's CDR3 is CASSLQGRFPYEQYF. CDR3 sequence (DNA): TGTGCCAGCAGCTTACAGGGTAGGTTTCCCTACGAGCAGTACTTC. Filled out from reference TRBV5-6 and TRBJ2-7, the complete variable domain reads DAGVTQSPTHLIKTRGQQVTLRCSPKSGHDTVSWYQQALGQGPQFIFQYYEEEERQRGNFPDRFSGHQFPNYSSELNVNALLLGDSALYLCASSLQGRFPYEQYFGPGTRLTVT.

V usage is TRBV29-1 and J usage is TRBJ1-1; 7 bases fit TRBD1. The CDR3 runs 13 residues. The germline gives CDR1 SQVTM, CDR2 ANQGSEA. The trim removed 6 bases at V and 1 base at J, leaving 5 bases unmatched. DNA of the CDR3: TGCAGCGTGGAACAGGGGCCGAACACTGAAGCTTTCTTT. This codes for CSVEQGPNTEAFF.

This sequence joins TRBV18 and TRBJ1-6; D is ambiguous. There are 15 residues in the CDR3. Germline values: CDR1 KGHSH, CDR2 LQKENI. V lost 6 bases and J 8 bases, leaving 17 bases between the germline ends. CDR3 in amino acids: CASSTGVGNDSPLHF. CDR3 DNA sequence: TGTGCCAGCTCGACTGGCGTGGGTAATGATTCACCCCTCCACTTT.

This clone was seen only once. The genes are TRBV7-3 and TRBJ1-1; unclear D gene. Trimming left V 5 bases short and J 1 base short, with 11 bases between. This CDR3 is 14 amino acids long. Germline V gene sequence: CDR1 SGHTA, CDR2 FQGTGA. The CDR3 DNA sequence: TGTGCCAGCAGCCCAACGGGCGAGAACACTGAAGCTTTCTTT. Translation: CASSPTGENTEAFF.

This chain joins TRBV6-5 and TRBJ1-4; the match to TRBD1 covers 8 bases. This CDR3 contains 14 residues. Trimming took 10 bases from V and 6 from J; bases not matched to a gene: 10. Germline V gene data show CDR1 as MNHEY and CDR2 as SVGAGI. The CDR3 protein is CATSRQGPDEKLFF. Here the CDR3 DNA reads TGTGCCACCTCTAGACAGGGGCCAGATGAAAAACTGTTTTTT.

The chain uses TRBV30 and TRBJ2-5; D tentatively fits TRBD1 or TRBD2 (5 bases each). The V gene lost 0 bases and the J gene lost 4 bases, with 12 bases spanning the gap. Per the germline V gene, CDR1 is GTSNPN and CDR2 is SVGIG (reference sequence). The CDR3 is 14 amino acids. This chain's CDR3 is CAWSVRGNRETQYF. The CDR3 DNA follows: TGTGCCTGGAGTGTACGGGGCAACCGAGAGACCCAGTACTTC.

The rearrangement joins TRBV5-1 to TRBJ2-3; 11 bases map to TRBD2. The junction had 3 bases not matched to a gene; V was cut back by 5 bases and J by 1 base. Germline CDR1 SGHRS, CDR2 YFSETQ. This CDR3 is 15 amino acids long. CDR3 in DNA: TGCGCCAGCAGGTCGACTAGCGGGGGCACAGATACGCAGTATTTT. It codes for CASRSTSGGTDTQYF. Full variable domain (rest looked up from reference TRBV5-1 and TRBJ2-3): KAGVTQTPRYLIKTRGQQVTLSCSPISGHRSVSWYQQTPGQGLQFLFEYFSETQRNKGNFPGRFSGRQFSNSRSEMNVSTLELGDSALYLCASRSTSGGTDTQYFGPGTRLTVL.

This sequence joins TRBV6-5 and TRBJ1-1; maybe TRBD1 (6 bases). V lost 8 bases, J lost 8 bases, and 21 bases lay in between. CDR1 MNHEY and CDR2 SVGAGI come from the germline V gene. This CDR3 is built from 14 residues. As DNA, the CDR3 is TGTGCCAGCCTTCTTGGACAGCTTAACGTCGAAGCTTTCTTT. Protein: CASLLGQLNVEAFF.

V usage is TRBV27 and J usage is TRBJ1-2; 7 positions agree with TRBD1. The CDR3 spans 12 residues. Germline V gene lookup returns CDR1 MNHEY and CDR2 SMNVEV (reference sequence). Losses at the gene ends were 7 bases for V and 2 bases for J; bases not matched to a gene: 1. This chain's CDR3 is CASMGQNYGYTF. The DNA for the CDR3 is TGTGCCAGCATGGGACAGAACTATGGCTACACCTTC.

This CDR3 is CASSLGPGRRTEAFF. In DNA, the CDR3 is TGTGCCAGCAGCTTAGGACCGGGACGGCGGACTGAAGCTTTCTTT. The chain recombines TRBV7-8 with TRBJ1-1, with a possible D match to TRBD1 (5 bases). V lost 1 base to trimming and J lost 5 bases, with 14 bases between them. The germline V gene has CDR1 SGHVS and CDR2 FQNEAQ. The CDR3 is 15 residues long.

A remark on this clone: A read error may account for a junction end that differs from germline. This rearrangement joins TRBV13 to TRBJ1-1; D call uncertain. Germline-derived CDR1 and CDR2 are PRHDT and FYEKMQ (reference sequence). The CDR3 loop spans 13 amino acids. CDR3 residues: CATSGEGNTEAFF. The CDR3 DNA follows: TGTGCCACCAGCGGGGAGGGGAACACTGAAGCTTTCTTT.

This rearrangement joins TRBV5-8 to TRBJ1-4, with 8 bases matching TRBD1. CDR1 is SGHTS, CDR2 YDEGEE, per germline. V shed 0 bases, J shed 10 bases, and the junction held 8 bases outside the gene matches. This CDR3 contains 15 residues. CDR3 loop: CASSLDGTGVGKLFF. The CDR3 DNA sequence: TGTGCCAGCAGCTTGGATGGGACAGGAGTTGGAAAACTGTTTTTT.

This clone was seen only once. The gene calls are TRBV5-1 and TRBJ1-1; D is uncertain. Germline values: CDR1 SGHRS, CDR2 YFSETQ. The CDR3 has 14 residues. V was clipped by 0 bases and J by 5 bases, with 11 bases between them. The CDR3 nucleotides are TGCGCCAGCAGCTTGGCAGGAGTAGGGACTGAAGCTTTCTTT. It translates to CASSLAGVGTEAFF.

V and J are TRBV11-1 and TRBJ1-1; D perhaps matches TRBD1 (5 bases). The CDR3 spans 14 residues. Looked up from germline, CDR1 is SGHAT and CDR2 is FQDESV (reference sequence). The ends were cut back, 5 bases at V and 5 bases at J, with 15 bases in the middle. The CDR3 protein is CASSLGPGRTEAFF. DNA of the CDR3: TGTGCCAGCAGCCTCGGACCAGGGAGGACTGAAGCTTTCTTT.

V is TRBV5-6 and J is TRBJ1-6; D is ambiguous. V shed 4 bases and J shed 10 bases, with 18 bases lying between them. Germline assignment: CDR1 SGHDT and CDR2 YYEEEE. The CDR3 contains 15 residues. The CDR3 DNA sequence: TGTGCCAGCAGCCAGTCCGAAGGGTTTGGGTCACCCCTCCACTTT. Translation gives CASSQSEGFGSPLHF.

The rearrangement links TRBV12-3 or TRBV12-4 to TRBJ2-7, with D perhaps TRBD2 (7 bases). This CDR3 spans 13 amino acids. V gave up 8 bases and J gave up 3 bases, with 14 bases separating them. CDR3 residues: CASFLGGGYEQYF. The DNA of the CDR3 is TGTGCCAGCTTCCTGGGAGGGGGCTACGAGCAGTACTTC.

The V call is TRBV3-1 (or the pseudogene TRBV3-2), the J call TRBJ2-5; tentative D call: TRBD2 (6 bases). Germline V gene lookup returns CDR1 LGHDT and CDR2 YNNKEL (reference sequence). V was pared by 0 bases and J by 1 base, with 12 bases between. The CDR3 runs 16 residues. For the CDR3, the DNA is TGTGCCAGCAGCCAAGACCTTGGGGGGTTCCAAGAGACCCAGTACTTC. Amino acid sequence: CASSQDLGGFQETQYF.

The chain is built from TRBV7-2 and TRBJ1-3; no clear D gene. The CDR3 is 15 residues long. V was cut by 5 bases and J by 2 bases, with 13 bases left in between. Germline values: CDR1 SGHTA, CDR2 FQGNSA. The chain's CDR3 is CASSPFITAGNTIYF. CDR3 bases: TGTGCCAGCAGCCCCTTCATAACCGCTGGAAACACCATATATTTT.

This clone was recorded once. The chain joins TRBV28 to TRBJ2-7; 9 bases agree with TRBD2. V trimming: 2 bases; J trimming: 0 bases; junction bases outside the gene matches: 2. The length of the CDR3 is 15 residues. The germline gives CDR1 MDHEN, CDR2 SYDVKM. The CDR3 loop is CASSLGSGSSYEQYF. CDR3 DNA: TGTGCCAGCAGTTTAGGTAGCGGGAGCTCCTACGAGCAGTACTTC.

This rearrangement joins TRBV9 to TRBJ2-7, with D possibly being TRBD2 (6 bases). Trimming pared 3 bases from V and 5 bases from J, leaving 15 bases between. The germline CDR1 and CDR2 sequences are SGDLS and YYNGEE. The CDR3 spans 14 residues. In DNA, the CDR3 is TGTGCCAGCAGCGCTTCTTGGACGGGGGACGAGCAGTACTTC. Protein: CASSASWTGDEQYF.

The chain couples TRBV2 to TRBJ1-5; D remains unclear. Germline CDR1 and CDR2: SNHLY and FYNNEI. V shed 1 base and J shed 7 bases, with 11 bases lying between them. This CDR3 comprises 14 residues. The CDR3 DNA reads TGTGCCAGCAGTGAAGAAACTCGATGGCAGCCCCAGCATTTT. The encoded protein is CASSEETRWQPQHF.